Below are 12 T cell receptor beta chains sequenced from a single sample in a study of cytomegalovirus exposure and HLA in healthy donors. Primers included in the PCR were 60 Vbeta and 13 Jbeta primers. Some clones are missing from TCRdb's copy, which holds only in-frame ones; the method was immunoSEQ multiplex PCR. The sample carries approximately 110,000 clones, about 82% recorded once. The source material was PBMCs. The receptors derive from a man aged 45 to 65 in good health and CMV-seronegative.

This chain links TRBV7-7 with TRBJ2-5, with D possibly being TRBD2 (6 bases). CDR3 size: 16 residues. Trimming took 1 base from V and 5 from J, leaving 17 bases between them. Germline-derived CDR1 and CDR2 are SSHAT and FNYEAQ (reference sequence). CDR3 DNA: TGTGCCAGCAGCTTAGGGCGACTAGTCCAGGGCGAGACCCAGTACTTC. Its protein is CASSLGRLVQGETQYF.

About this clone itself: Relative to the germline gene, one junction end is altered; a read error may explain this. The same CDR3 also results from other DNA sequences found in this sample. This chain joins TRBV5-1 and TRBJ1-2, with 9 bases matching TRBD1. The CDR3 loop spans 14 amino acids. The V gene's germline CDR1 is SGHRS and CDR2 YFSETQ. The CDR3 protein is CASSLPGQGYGYTF. The DNA of the CDR3 is TGCGCCAGCAGCCTACCGGGACAGGGATATGGTTACACCTTC.

This chain joins TRBV10-3 and TRBJ1-2; 7 nucleotides agree with TRBD1. Germline CDR1 ENHRY, CDR2 SYGVKD. The CDR3 covers 15 residues. V gave up 2 bases and J gave up 3 bases; unmatched junction bases: 6. The CDR3 sequence: CAISEKGGADYGYTF. In nucleotides, the CDR3 is TGTGCCATCAGTGAGAAAGGGGGCGCCGACTATGGCTACACCTTC.

J is TRBJ2-3 and V is TRBV28, with 9 bases fitting TRBD2. This CDR3 has 18 amino acids. In germline, CDR1 is MDHEN, CDR2 SYDVKM. V shed 0 bases, J shed 1 base, and the junction held 8 bases outside the gene matches. The chain's CDR3 is CASSLWTERGDRTDTQYF. CDR3 bases: TGTGCCAGCAGTTTATGGACAGAGCGGGGGGACCGCACAGATACGCAGTATTTT. Full variable domain (missing parts from reference TRBV28 and TRBJ2-3): DVKVTQSSRYLVKRTGEKVFLECVQDMDHENMFWYRQDPGLGLRLIYFSYDVKMKEKGDIPEGYSVSREKKERFSLILESASTNQTSMYLCASSLWTERGDRTDTQYFGPGTRLTVL.

The table lists this clone with a few counts. The chain employs TRBV4-2 and TRBJ1-6; TRBD1 matches 9 bases. This CDR3 spans 17 amino acids. Germline CDR1 reads LGHNA; CDR2 reads YNFKEQ. Trimming cost V 1 base and J 5 bases; bases outside gene matches: 6. The CDR3 loop is CASSQVEGQGNNSPLHF. The CDR3 DNA is TGTGCCAGCAGCCAAGTCGAGGGACAGGGTAATAATTCACCCCTCCACTTT.

V gene TRBV5-5 combines with J gene TRBJ2-5; a possible D gene is TRBD1 (6 bases). Trimming cost V 3 bases and J 5 bases, with 14 bases left between them. The germline V gene has CDR1 SGHKS and CDR2 YYEKEE (reference sequence). The CDR3 length is 14 residues. CDR3 coding DNA: TGTGCCAGCAGCTGGGGTGGGGGCCTGGAGACCCAGTACTTC. It is translated as CASSWGGGLETQYF.

This clone has a handful of counts. The DNA of the CDR3 is TGTGCCAGCGCATGGGGGGGGAAGGAGACCCAGTACTTC. Amino acids: CASAWGGKETQYF. V gene TRBV6-6 combines with J gene TRBJ2-5; TRBD2 agrees at 7 bases. This CDR3 is 13 amino acids long. Unmatched junction bases numbered 8, after V lost 8 bases and J lost 5 bases. CDR1 and CDR2 (germline): MNHNY, SVGAGI (reference sequence).

This clone was observed a single time. The gene calls are TRBV19 and TRBJ1-1, with D possibly being TRBD1 (5 bases). This CDR3 contains 14 residues. Trimming stripped 3 bases from V and 5 bases from J, with 13 bases between. Germline CDR1 is LNHDA and CDR2 is SQIVND (reference sequence). CDR3 in DNA: TGTGCCAGTAGTATGATCCGACAGTTAACTGAAGCTTTCTTT. This sequence encodes CASSMIRQLTEAFF.

The genes are TRBV5-5 and TRBJ2-3; TRBD2 matches at 7 bases. V lost 4 bases to trimming and J lost 1 base; unmatched junction nucleotides: 9. Germline V gene sequence: CDR1 SGHKS, CDR2 YYEKEE (reference sequence). This CDR3 contains 16 residues. CDR3 sequence (DNA): TGTGCCAGCAGCCTCCTCAGGGCGGGAGGCACAGATACGCAGTATTTT. Residues: CASSLLRAGGTDTQYF.

The rearrangement joins TRBV29-1 to TRBJ2-1; TRBD1 might be the D (6 bases). Trimming left V 6 bases short and J 0 bases short, with 12 bases between. CDR1 SQVTM and CDR2 ANQGSEA come from the germline V gene. The length of the CDR3 is 14 residues. Here the CDR3 DNA reads TGCAGCGTAGCCGGGACACCCTCCTACAATGAGCAGTTCTTC. Translation gives CSVAGTPSYNEQFF.

This clone was seen just once. The genes are TRBV9 and TRBJ1-1; 8 bases fit TRBD1. Germline loops: CDR1 SGDLS, CDR2 YYNGEE. V was pared by 7 bases and J by 1 base, with 6 bases of the junction left unmatched. The CDR3 contains 14 residues. This CDR3 reads CASGQGYRNTEAFF. Written as DNA, the CDR3 is TGTGCCAGCGGACAGGGTTACCGGAACACTGAAGCTTTCTTT.

CDR3: CASSTGTGFPDTQYF. Written as DNA, the CDR3 is TGTGCCAGCAGCACCGGGACAGGGTTTCCAGATACGCAGTATTTT. The V call is TRBV9, the J call TRBJ2-3, with TRBD1 matching over 9 bases. The CDR3 is 15 amino acids. The J segment lost 4 bases and the V segment lost 4 bases, leaving 7 bases of the junction unmatched. In germline, CDR1 is SGDLS, CDR2 YYNGEE.